The 29 T cell receptor beta chains below were found in one sample sequenced in a study of blood T cell repertoires in COVID-19. The data were produced by immunoSEQ multiplex PCR, yet TCRdb's version contains in-frame clones alone and is incomplete. The sample consists of some 200,000 clones, 86% of them appearing once. Specimen: peripheral blood. Receptors originate from a man in his 70s with acute or convalescent COVID-19.

The V call is TRBV15, the J call TRBJ2-7; D may be TRBD1 (5 bases). CDR1 LNHNV and CDR2 YYDKDF come from the germline V gene (reference sequence). This CDR3 has 15 amino acids. V was shortened by 2 bases and J by 2 bases, with 13 bases between the two germline ends. This CDR3 reads CATSRSTLGPYEQYF. The CDR3 DNA reads TGTGCCACCAGCAGATCGACCCTGGGGCCCTACGAGCAGTACTTC.

The chain has TRBV11-3 and TRBJ2-1, with a weak D call TRBD1 (5 bases). Trimming took 5 bases from V and 4 from J, leaving 9 bases between them. Germline lookup yields CDR1 SGHNT and CDR2 YENEEA. The CDR3 consists of 13 residues. In nucleotides, the CDR3 is TGTGCCAGCAGCACCCAGGGATACAATGAGCAGTTCTTC. Its translation: CASSTQGYNEQFF. The whole variable domain, remainder taken from reference TRBV11-3 and TRBJ2-1, is EAGVVQSPRYKIIEKKQPVAFWCNPISGHNTLYWYLQNLGQGPELLIRYENEEAVDDSQLPKDRFSAERLKGVDSTLKIQPAELGDSAVYLCASSTQGYNEQFFGPGTRLTVL.

The chain has TRBV6-6 and TRBJ1-4; D ambiguous. From germline, CDR1 is MNHNY and CDR2 SVGAGI (reference sequence). CDR3 length equals 12 residues. V gave up 4 bases and J gave up 12 bases, with 12 bases separating them. The CDR3 nucleotides are TGTGCCAGCAGTTGGGCCGCCGGGGAACTGTTTTTT. Its translation: CASSWAAGELFF.

The J gene is TRBJ2-1, the V gene TRBV6-2 or TRBV6-3; 8 nucleotides agree with TRBD2. Germline V gene data show CDR1 as MNHEY and CDR2 as SVGEGT. The CDR3 extends over 17 amino acids. With 4 bases clipped from V and 3 bases from J, the junction kept 11 bases outside the gene matches. CDR3 nucleotides: TGTGCCAGCAGTTCGACTAGCGCCCTACCACTCTACAATGAGCAGTTCTTC. Translation gives CASSSTSALPLYNEQFF.

The J gene is TRBJ1-2, the V gene TRBV7-8, with 7 nucleotides matching TRBD1. CDR3 length equals 15 residues. Germline V gene sequence: CDR1 SGHVS, CDR2 FQNEAQ. Trimming at V came to 6 bases and at J to 1 base, leaving 8 bases not matched to a gene. Written as DNA, the CDR3 is TGTGCCAGCAGGGATAGGGGGCAGGGTAACTATGGCTACACCTTC. Translation gives CASRDRGQGNYGYTF.

The chain combines TRBV5-1 with TRBJ2-3, with 10 bases aligning to TRBD2. Germline values: CDR1 SGHRS, CDR2 YFSETQ. CDR3 length: 15 residues. V dropped 3 bases and J dropped 5; count of bases not matched to a gene: 6. Here the CDR3 reads CASSYTSGMVDTQYF. The DNA of the CDR3 is TGCGCCAGCAGCTATACTAGCGGGATGGTAGATACGCAGTATTTT.

This clone was recorded only once. The chain has TRBV5-4 and TRBJ2-2; 8 positions agree with TRBD2. Germline-derived CDR1 and CDR2 are SGHNT and YYREEE (reference sequence). The junction had 11 bases not matched to a gene; V was cut back by 4 bases and J by 6 bases. This CDR3 spans 16 amino acids. CDR3 amino acids: CASSLSGTSRPGELFF. CDR3 nucleotide sequence: TGTGCCAGCAGCCTATCCGGGACTAGTAGGCCCGGGGAGCTGTTTTTT.

The chain couples TRBV27 to TRBJ2-7; tentative D call: TRBD1 (5 bases). The CDR3 runs 13 residues. CDR1 and CDR2 from the germline V gene are MNHEY and SMNVEV (reference sequence). V lost 2 bases and J 1 base, leaving 6 bases between the germline ends. The CDR3, as DNA: TGTGCCAGCAGTTTACGACAGTCCTACGAGCAGTACTTC. It specifies CASSLRQSYEQYF.

This chain uses TRBV5-6 with TRBJ2-5; 7 nucleotides match TRBD1. After removal of 7 bases from V and 5 bases from J, the junction contained 8 bases not matched to a gene. The CDR3 loop spans 13 amino acids. Per germline, CDR1 SGHDT and CDR2 YYEEEE. The CDR3 protein is CASARDRWETQYF. CDR3 DNA: TGTGCCAGCGCCCGGGACAGATGGGAGACCCAGTACTTC.

The chain uses TRBV9 and TRBJ2-1; 7 bases are shared with TRBD1. Trimming took 1 base from V and 2 from J; bases not matched to a gene: 6. CDR3 length: 16 amino acids. CDR1 is SGDLS and CDR2 is YYNGEE in the germline V gene. The CDR3 spells CASSVTGEIAYNEQFF. DNA for the CDR3: TGTGCCAGCAGCGTAACAGGGGAAATTGCCTACAATGAGCAGTTCTTC.

This chain joins TRBV5-5 and TRBJ1-2; D is unclear. The germline CDR1 and CDR2 sequences are SGHKS and YYEKEE (reference sequence). Trimming took 0 bases from V and 8 from J, leaving 11 bases between them. The CDR3 length is 13 residues. DNA of the CDR3: TGTGCCAGCAGCTTGGAGCCTCAGCGGGGCTACACCTTC. It is translated as CASSLEPQRGYTF. Based on the CDR3 plus reference TRBV5-5 and TRBJ1-2, the full variable domain is DAGVTQSPTHLIKTRGQQVTLRCSPISGHKSVSWYQQVLGQGPQFIFQYYEKEERGRGNFPDRFSARQFPNYSSELNVNALLLGDSALYLCASSLEPQRGYTFGSGTRLTVV.

A single count supports this clone. This chain uses TRBV7-6 with TRBJ2-7; TRBD2 might be the D (5 bases). Trimming cost V 5 bases and J 5 bases, with 19 bases left between them. CDR3 length: 15 amino acids. The V gene's germline CDR1 is SGHVS and CDR2 FNYEAQ. The CDR3 sequence is CASSQKRGVRNEQYF. Here the CDR3 DNA reads TGTGCCAGCAGCCAAAAACGGGGAGTAAGGAACGAGCAGTACTTC.

The chain uses TRBV5-1 and TRBJ1-2; D not resolved. The CDR3 is 14 amino acids. With 0 bases removed from V and 4 bases from J, the gap between germline ends came to 10 bases. In germline, CDR1 is SGHRS, CDR2 YFSETQ. The CDR3 region is CASSLDFQSYGYTF. The DNA for the CDR3 is TGCGCCAGCAGCTTGGACTTCCAATCCTATGGCTACACCTTC.

The chain uses TRBV21-1 and TRBJ1-5; the D call TRBD1 from the table was never checked on the DNA. TRBV21-1 has pseudogene status. The CDR3 is 16 residues long. The CDR3: CASSKALRVSNQPQHF. The CDR3 DNA sequence: TGTGCCAGCAGCAAAGCCCTCAGGGTTAGCAATCAGCCCCAGCATTTT.

CDR3 in amino acids: CASSPTSGGTGATQYF. The DNA for the CDR3 is TGTGCCAGCTCACCTACTAGCGGGGGAACCGGGGCGACCCAGTACTTC. The chain couples TRBV18 to TRBJ2-5, with 11 bases matching TRBD2. Germline V CDR1 and CDR2: KGHSH, LQKENI. J gave up 7 bases and V 3 bases, and 10 bases lay outside the gene matches. CDR3 length equals 16 residues.

The CDR3 here is CATSDGTGVDEKLFF. CDR3 sequence (DNA): TGTGCCACCAGTGACGGGACAGGGGTGGATGAAAAACTGTTTTTT. V gene TRBV24-1 combines with J gene TRBJ1-4; 10 bases fit TRBD1. The CDR3 contains 15 residues. V lost 4 bases, J lost 6 bases, and 4 bases stayed unmatched. Germline V gene sequence: CDR1 KGHDR, CDR2 SFDVKD.

The rearrangement uses TRBV19 and TRBJ2-3; 7 bases are a match to TRBD1. Germline trimming cut 6 bases from V and 1 base from J; bases unmatched to any gene: 7. The CDR3 has 15 residues. From germline, CDR1 is LNHDA and CDR2 SQIVND (reference sequence). CDR3 amino acids: CASSPGGYGTDTQYF. DNA for the CDR3: TGTGCCAGTAGCCCAGGGGGATACGGCACAGATACGCAGTATTTT.

The chain joins TRBV28 to TRBJ1-4; 9 nucleotides line up with TRBD1. V was clipped by 4 bases and J by 8 bases; unmatched bases: 8. The germline V gene encodes CDR1 MDHEN and CDR2 SYDVKM. This CDR3 is 15 amino acids long. The CDR3 DNA is TGTGCCAGCAGTTCCCCGGGACAGGGTGGAGAAAAACTGTTTTTT. Protein sequence: CASSSPGQGGEKLFF.

This clone was detected only once. The chain carries TRBV12-3 or TRBV12-4 and TRBJ2-1; a possible D gene is TRBD2 (6 bases). V lost 6 bases and J 9 bases, leaving 12 bases between the germline ends. The CDR3 spans 12 residues. CDR3 protein: CASSFTGVEQFF. The DNA for the CDR3 is TGTGCCAGCAGCTTTACGGGAGTTGAGCAGTTCTTC.

The chain's CDR3 is CASSYVPGGQTQYF. CDR3 nucleotides: TGTGCCAGCAGTTACGTACCGGGGGGACAGACCCAGTACTTC. The chain recombines TRBV6-2 or TRBV6-3 with TRBJ2-5; 7 bases match TRBD2. CDR3 length: 14 amino acids. Germline V gene data show CDR1 as MNHEY and CDR2 as SVGEGT. The V and J ends lost 2 bases and 6 bases, in that order; junction bases with no gene match: 6.

The chain carries TRBV18 and TRBJ2-2; D not certain. The CDR3 runs to 13 residues. V lost 0 bases and J 6 bases, leaving 5 bases between the germline ends. Germline assignment: CDR1 KGHSH and CDR2 LQKENI. The CDR3: CASSPPLAGELFF. DNA of the CDR3: TGTGCCAGCTCACCACCATTAGCCGGGGAGCTGTTTTTT.

V gene TRBV5-4 combines with J gene TRBJ2-5; D might be TRBD1 (6 bases). Trimming removed 4 bases at V and 4 bases at J, with 23 bases between. This CDR3 comprises 17 residues. The germline V gene encodes CDR1 SGHNT and CDR2 YYREEE (reference sequence). The CDR3: CASSKGDTLPSRETQYF. For the CDR3, the DNA is TGTGCCAGCAGCAAGGGGGACACCCTCCCCTCAAGAGAGACCCAGTACTTC.

The rearrangement uses TRBV19 and TRBJ1-2, with 8 bases identical to TRBD1. The CDR3 has 12 amino acids. V lost 5 bases and J lost 6; bases outside the gene matches: 2. CDR1 is LNHDA, CDR2 SQIVND, per germline (reference sequence). CDR3 in DNA: TGTGCCAGTAGTGCAGGGGGCCATGGCTACACCTTC. Translating gives CASSAGGHGYTF.

In DNA form, the CDR3 reads TGTGCCAGCAGCTTAGTGGCGGGGGGGCTTGGGACCCAGTACTTC. Translation gives CASSLVAGGLGTQYF. The chain links TRBV7-2 to TRBJ2-5, with 9 positions matching TRBD2. The CDR3 consists of 15 residues. With 1 base clipped from V and 7 bases from J, the junction kept 7 bases outside the gene matches. The germline V gene has CDR1 SGHTA and CDR2 FQGNSA.

The chain has TRBV6-2 or TRBV6-3 and TRBJ1-5, with TRBD1 matching over 10 bases. The CDR3 runs 19 residues. Per the germline V gene, CDR1 is MNHEY and CDR2 is SVGEGT. V lost 3 bases, J lost 2 bases, and 13 bases stayed unmatched. CDR3 sequence reads: CASSYNPRQGAGGNQPQHF. The CDR3 coding sequence is TGTGCCAGCAGTTATAACCCCAGACAGGGGGCGGGTGGCAATCAGCCCCAGCATTTT.

The chain has TRBV4-2 and TRBJ1-1; 7 nucleotides match TRBD1. This CDR3 comprises 14 residues. Germline trimming cut 1 base from V and 1 base from J; bases unmatched to any gene: 0. Germline V lookup: CDR1 LGHNA, CDR2 YNFKEQ. The CDR3 spells CASSQAGGNTEAFF. CDR3 bases: TGTGCCAGCAGCCAAGCAGGGGGGAACACTGAAGCTTTCTTT.

The chain has TRBV7-6 and TRBJ2-7; D remains ambiguous. Germline CDR1 reads SGHVS; CDR2 reads FNYEAQ. The CDR3 totals 15 residues. V was trimmed by 1 base and J by 2 bases, leaving 12 bases between them. DNA of the CDR3: TGTGCCAGCAGCTTAGGGCAGGCCCCAACCTACGAGCAGTACTTC. Its protein product is CASSLGQAPTYEQYF.

This sequence joins TRBV3-1 (or the pseudogene TRBV3-2) and TRBJ1-3; 7 nucleotides match TRBD1. The CDR3 spans 13 residues. Per the germline V gene, CDR1 is LGHDT and CDR2 is YNNKEL (reference sequence). Trimming took 10 bases from V and 4 from J; bases not matched to a gene: 7. CDR3 nucleotides: TGTGCCATCTCGCCGGGACAGGGAAACACCATATATTTT. Its translation: CAISPGQGNTIYF.

The chain links TRBV24-1 to TRBJ1-2; unclear D gene. The V and J ends lost 4 bases and 8 bases respectively, with 16 bases between them. The CDR3 runs 14 residues. CDR1 is KGHDR and CDR2 is SFDVKD in the germline V gene. CDR3 residues: CATSDPGRIPGYTF. The CDR3 DNA is TGTGCCACCAGTGACCCTGGGAGGATCCCGGGCTACACCTTC.